This TCR beta chain was sequenced in a study of siplizumab effects on memory and regulatory T cells. Regarding the study as a whole: Naive T cells seemed more diverse than memory cells; they also seemed major alloresponse contributors. The drug siplizumab significantly decreased the alloreactive sequences that could be traced to unstimulated CD4+ memory cells. Mappable alloreactive CD4+ clones came from Treg cells roughly 65% of the time on average with siplizumab, against around 25% in controls. Of the alloreactive clones, only a minor fraction mapped to unstimulated subsets.

The CDR3 loop spans 14 amino acids. Germline-derived CDR1 and CDR2 are SGHTA and FQGNSA. V lost 6 bases to trimming and J lost 9 bases, with 15 bases between them. Using immunoSEQ multiplex PCR, the repertoire was profiled, and TCRdb retains in-frame clones only, with some absent. This sample has about 100,000 clones, with 91% found just once. Note on this clone: As yet, its antigen is unknown.

The chain links TRBV7-2 to TRBJ1-6; weak D call: TRBD1 (5 bases). Sequencing used CD4+ T cells sorted from blood. The receptor was isolated from a human donor in good health. The CDR3 nucleotides are TGTGCCAGCAGATTCAGGGTAGAGGGTTCACCCCTCCACTTT. It yields the protein CASRFRVEGSPLHF.